The entry below gives a single T cell receptor (beta chain) sequence along with its context. The data belong to a study of early stage breast cancer tumors. Germline V gives CDR1 SGDLS, CDR2 YYNGEE. This CDR3 region has 15 residues. V was cut by 0 bases and J by 4 bases, with 13 bases left in between. Generated by immunoSEQ multiplex PCR, the TCRdb table keeps only in-frame clones and is missing some. This table has around 28,000 clones, 80% appearing once. This clonotype was obtained from a person aged 60 to 70 with breast cancer. The V and J genes are TRBV9 and TRBJ1-2; no clear D gene. What was sequenced was blood. CDR3 residues: CASSVAPGPSYGYTF. CDR3 nucleotides: TGTGCCAGCAGCGTAGCTCCAGGTCCTTCCTATGGCTACACCTTC. The full variable domain, completed using reference TRBV9 and TRBJ1-2, is DSGVTQTPKHLITATGQRVTLRCSPRSGDLSVYWYQQSLDQGLQFLIQYYNGEERAKGNILERFSAQQFPDLHSELNLSSLELGDSALYFCASSVAPGPSYGYTFGSGTRLTVV.